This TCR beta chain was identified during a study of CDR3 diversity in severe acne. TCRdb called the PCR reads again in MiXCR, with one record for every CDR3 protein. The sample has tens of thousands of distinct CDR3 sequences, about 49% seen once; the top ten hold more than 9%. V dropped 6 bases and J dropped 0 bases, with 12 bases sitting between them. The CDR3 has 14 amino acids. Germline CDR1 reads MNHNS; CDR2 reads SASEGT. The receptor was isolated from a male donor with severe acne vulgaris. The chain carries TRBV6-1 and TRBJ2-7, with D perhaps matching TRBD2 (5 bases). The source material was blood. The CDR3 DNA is TGTGCCAGCAGGCTCTCGCGGGTCTCCTACGAGCAGTACTTC. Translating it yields CASRLSRVSYEQYF.